What follows are 11 T cell receptor beta chains derived from one specimen sequenced in a study of T cell responses to AZD1222 COVID-19 vaccine. Sequencing was performed with immunoSEQ multiplex PCR; in TCRdb, only in-frame clones are kept and a portion is missing. The sample has around 110,000 clones; around 91% are singletons. The sequencing used peripheral blood, collected on day 0 of AZD1222 vaccination. These TCRs come from an adult in good health.

A single count supports this clone. The chain carries TRBV3-1 (or the pseudogene TRBV3-2) and TRBJ2-3; D remains unclear. Trimming removed 5 bases from V and 4 bases from J, with 10 bases in between. Germline V CDR1 and CDR2: LGHDT, YNNKEL (reference sequence). The CDR3 runs 13 residues. The chain's CDR3 is CASSTRAPDTQYF. DNA for the CDR3: TGTGCCAGCAGCACCCGGGCCCCAGATACGCAGTATTTT.

The chain combines TRBV7-2 with TRBJ2-5, with a tentative D call TRBD2 (6 bases). This CDR3 spans 17 amino acids. V gave up 2 bases and J gave up 2 bases, with 18 bases separating them. The germline gives CDR1 SGHTA, CDR2 FQGNSA. The CDR3 nucleotides are TGTGCCAGCAGCTTACGGGAGACGGGACTCACGCAAGAGACCCAGTACTTC. This codes for CASSLRETGLTQETQYF.

The chain has TRBV27 and TRBJ2-7; 8 bases match TRBD1. The CDR3 spans 14 residues. Germline V gene sequence: CDR1 MNHEY, CDR2 SMNVEV (reference sequence). V shed 2 bases, J shed 0 bases, and the junction held 0 bases outside the gene matches. CDR3: CASSLTGGSYEQYF. CDR3 DNA sequence: TGTGCCAGCAGTTTAACAGGGGGCTCCTACGAGCAGTACTTC.

This clone was seen a handful of times. This chain connects TRBV11-3 to TRBJ2-1, with D possibly being TRBD1 or TRBD2 (5 bases each). Germline V gene lookup returns CDR1 SGHNT and CDR2 YENEEA. The CDR3 loop spans 14 amino acids. Trimming left V 9 bases short and J 10 bases short, with 22 bases between. The CDR3 nucleotides read TGTGCCAGTTCACCGGGACCCCCCGAGGCGGAGCAGTTCTTC. It yields the protein CASSPGPPEAEQFF.

The rearrangement uses TRBV6-5 and TRBJ2-3; D remains ambiguous. The V and J ends lost 8 bases and 1 base respectively, with 10 bases between them. This CDR3 spans 13 amino acids. Germline V gives CDR1 MNHEY, CDR2 SVGAGI. CDR3 DNA: TGTGCCAGCGTTGATAGGGGCACAGATACGCAGTATTTT. Translating gives CASVDRGTDTQYF.

V usage is TRBV6-5 and J usage is TRBJ1-1; D is ambiguous. V lost 4 bases to trimming and J lost 11 bases, with 17 bases between them. The germline CDR1 and CDR2 sequences are MNHEY and SVGAGI. CDR3 size: 13 residues. The CDR3 reads CASSSLDGTGAFF. The CDR3 DNA sequence: TGTGCCAGCAGTTCTCTAGACGGAACTGGGGCTTTCTTT.

The chain is built from TRBV5-4 and TRBJ2-1; TRBD2 aligns across 9 bases. V dropped 6 bases and J dropped 4; count of bases not matched to a gene: 11. The CDR3 has 16 residues. Germline CDR1 is SGHNT and CDR2 is YYREEE (reference sequence). CDR3 protein: CASTAGGLAAYNEQFF. The CDR3, as DNA: TGTGCCAGCACCGCGGGGGGGCTAGCGGCTTACAATGAGCAGTTCTTC.

The chain couples TRBV28 to TRBJ1-1; D is unresolved. V lost 2 bases and J 1 base, leaving 8 bases between the germline ends. Germline CDR1 MDHEN, CDR2 SYDVKM. The CDR3 totals 14 residues. The CDR3 sequence: CASSLRVGNTEAFF. Written as DNA, the CDR3 is TGTGCCAGCAGTTTACGGGTCGGGAACACTGAAGCTTTCTTT.

The chain recombines TRBV11-2 with TRBJ1-2, with D perhaps TRBD1 (6 bases). CDR1 and CDR2 from the germline V gene are SGHAT and FQNNGV. V dropped 5 bases and J dropped 8 bases, with 12 bases sitting between them. The CDR3 spans 12 residues. CDR3 sequence (DNA): TGTGCCAGCAGCCCGGGGGGGGCGGGCTACACCTTC. Translated, it gives CASSPGGAGYTF. Full variable domain (rest looked up from reference TRBV11-2 and TRBJ1-2): EAGVAQSPRYKIIEKRQSVAFWCNPISGHATLYWYQQILGQGPKLLIQFQNNGVVDDSQLPKDRFSAERLKGVDSTLKIQPAKLEDSAVYLCASSPGGAGYTFGSGTRLTVV.

The CDR3 nucleotides read TGTGCCAGCAGCTTAGGGACAGGGATGTACAATGAGCAGTTCTTC. It is translated as CASSLGTGMYNEQFF. V and J are TRBV7-2 and TRBJ2-1; TRBD1 matches at 8 bases. Germline V gene data show CDR1 as SGHTA and CDR2 as FQGNSA. The length of the CDR3 is 15 residues. Germline trimming cut 1 base from V and 4 bases from J; bases unmatched to any gene: 3.

The chain combines TRBV19 with TRBJ2-2; 15 nucleotides agree with TRBD2. CDR3 length equals 15 residues. J was trimmed by 6 bases and V by 7 bases; bases with no gene match: 3. Germline-derived CDR1 and CDR2 are LNHDA and SQIVND (reference sequence). The CDR3 nucleotides are TGTGCCAGTAACGGACTAGCGGGAGGGCCCGGGGAGCTGTTTTTT. Protein: CASNGLAGGPGELFF.